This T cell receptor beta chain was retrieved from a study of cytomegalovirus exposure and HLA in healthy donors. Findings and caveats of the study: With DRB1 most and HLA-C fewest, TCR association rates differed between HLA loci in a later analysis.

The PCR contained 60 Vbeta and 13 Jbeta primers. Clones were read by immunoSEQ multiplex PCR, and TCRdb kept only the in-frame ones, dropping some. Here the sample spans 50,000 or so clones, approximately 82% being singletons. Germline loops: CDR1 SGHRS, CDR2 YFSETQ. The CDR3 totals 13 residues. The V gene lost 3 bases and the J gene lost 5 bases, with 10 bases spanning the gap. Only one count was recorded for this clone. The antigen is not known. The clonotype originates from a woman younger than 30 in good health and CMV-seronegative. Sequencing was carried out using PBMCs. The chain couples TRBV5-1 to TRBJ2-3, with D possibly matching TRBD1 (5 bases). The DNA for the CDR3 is TGCGCCAGCAGCTCCCGACAGTTAGATACGCAGTATTTT. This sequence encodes CASSSRQLDTQYF. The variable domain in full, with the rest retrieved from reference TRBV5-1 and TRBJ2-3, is KAGVTQTPRYLIKTRGQQVTLSCSPISGHRSVSWYQQTPGQGLQFLFEYFSETQRNKGNFPGRFSGRQFSNSRSEMNVSTLELGDSALYLCASSSRQLDTQYFGPGTRLTVL.